This T cell receptor beta chain was documented in a study of tumor-infiltrating lymphocytes in primary liver carcinoma. Whole-study context: The patient group consisted of men and women aged 30 to 69 years. Samples yielded about 3.5 to 7.5 million productive TCRbeta reads, similar across tissue types. Study results and limitations: The overlap of tumor-adjacent and tumor-blood pairs was smaller than that of tumor region pairs.

Making TCR beta cDNA involved approximately 510 ng total RNA and a constant-region primer. ARM-PCR was slightly modified, and three nested multiplex PCR rounds with it gave rise to the TCR beta libraries. The two initial PCR rounds, roughly 9 cycles each, used TRBV1-TRBV30 forward and C-beta reverse primers. TCRdb fed the multiplex PCR reads into MiXCR, producing one record per CDR3 protein. The sample includes approximately 330,000 distinct CDR3 sequences, 65% of them seen just once. Out of unsorted whole blood came the blood RNA, and germline DNA was extracted as well. V shed 3 bases and J shed 5 bases, with 20 bases lying between them. The germline V gene has CDR1 GTSNPN and CDR2 SVGIG (reference sequence). The CDR3 consists of 16 residues. For this clonotype: Antigen unknown.

This TCR came from a man between 40 and 49 years old with primary liver carcinoma and hepatitis B virus infection. Sequencing was carried out using peripheral blood. V and J are TRBV30 and TRBJ2-1; a possible D gene is TRBD2 (5 bases). The CDR3: CAWRKGLGFIDNEQFF. CDR3 nucleotide sequence: TGTGCCTGGAGGAAAGGACTGGGTTTCATCGACAATGAGCAGTTCTTC.